The table lists the clone carrying this T cell receptor beta chain with many counts. This specimen comes from a study of T cells in Graves' hyperthyroidism and ophthalmopathy. The CDR3 sequence is 13 residues long. Trimming cost V 5 bases and J 3 bases; bases outside gene matches: 3. Germline-derived CDR1 and CDR2 are LNHNV and YYDKDF (reference sequence). RNA transcripts gave rise to amplified TCR beta CDR3 regions. The primer set for the first-round RT-PCR of the TCR CDR3 was HTBI. TCRdb recomputed calls from the multiplex PCR reads with MiXCR, one row per CDR3 protein. The sample lists approximately 300,000 distinct CDR3 sequences, 16% occurring once.

This receptor was obtained from a young man with Graves' hyperthyroidism. Sequenced input: blood. The chain recombines TRBV15 with TRBJ2-5, with TRBD1 identical over 7 bases. In nucleotides, the CDR3 is TGTGCCACCAGCGGGGGACAGAAAGAGACCCAGTACTTC. It encodes CATSGGQKETQYF.